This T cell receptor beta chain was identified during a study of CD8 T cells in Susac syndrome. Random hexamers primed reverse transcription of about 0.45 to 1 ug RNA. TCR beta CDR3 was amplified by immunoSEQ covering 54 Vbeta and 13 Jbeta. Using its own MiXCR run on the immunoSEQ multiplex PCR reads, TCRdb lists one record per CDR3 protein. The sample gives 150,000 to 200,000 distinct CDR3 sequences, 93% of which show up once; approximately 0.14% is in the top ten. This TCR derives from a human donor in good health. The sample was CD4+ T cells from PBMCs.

CDR3 sequence: CASSPEGIRETQYF. Here the CDR3 DNA reads TGTGCCAGTAGTCCCGAAGGGATTAGAGAGACCCAGTACTTC. The chain employs TRBV19 and TRBJ2-5; D remains ambiguous. The CDR3 sequence is 14 residues long. The germline CDR1 and CDR2 sequences are LNHDA and SQIVND (reference sequence). The germline V and J ends were trimmed by 5 bases and 4 bases, with 14 bases remaining between them.